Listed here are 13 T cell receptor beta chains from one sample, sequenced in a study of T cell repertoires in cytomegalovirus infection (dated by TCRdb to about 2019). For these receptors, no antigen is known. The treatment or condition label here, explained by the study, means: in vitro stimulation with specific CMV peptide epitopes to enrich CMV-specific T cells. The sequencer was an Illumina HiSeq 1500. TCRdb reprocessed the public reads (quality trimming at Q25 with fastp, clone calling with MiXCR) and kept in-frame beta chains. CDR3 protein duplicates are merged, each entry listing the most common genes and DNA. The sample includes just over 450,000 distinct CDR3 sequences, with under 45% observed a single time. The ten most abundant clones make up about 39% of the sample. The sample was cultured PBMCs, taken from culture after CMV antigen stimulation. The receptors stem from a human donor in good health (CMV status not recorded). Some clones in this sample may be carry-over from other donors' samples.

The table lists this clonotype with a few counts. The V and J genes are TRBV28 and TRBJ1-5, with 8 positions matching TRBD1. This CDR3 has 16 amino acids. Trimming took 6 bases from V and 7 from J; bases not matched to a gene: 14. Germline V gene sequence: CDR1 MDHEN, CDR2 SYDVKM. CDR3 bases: TGTGCCAGCAGACATTTCGACAGGGGATTATACCAGCCCCAGCATTTT. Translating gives CASRHFDRGLYQPQHF. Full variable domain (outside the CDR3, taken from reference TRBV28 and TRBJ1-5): DVKVTQSSRYLVKRTGEKVFLECVQDMDHENMFWYRQDPGLGLRLIYFSYDVKMKEKGDIPEGYSVSREKKERFSLILESASTNQTSMYLCASRHFDRGLYQPQHFGDGTRLSIL.

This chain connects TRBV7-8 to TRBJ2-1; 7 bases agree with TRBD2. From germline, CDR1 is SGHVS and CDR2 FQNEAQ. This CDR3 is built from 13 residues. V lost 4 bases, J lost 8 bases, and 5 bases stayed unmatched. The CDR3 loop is CASSSGGGDEQFF. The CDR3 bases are TGTGCCAGCAGCTCGGGGGGTGGTGATGAGCAGTTCTTC.

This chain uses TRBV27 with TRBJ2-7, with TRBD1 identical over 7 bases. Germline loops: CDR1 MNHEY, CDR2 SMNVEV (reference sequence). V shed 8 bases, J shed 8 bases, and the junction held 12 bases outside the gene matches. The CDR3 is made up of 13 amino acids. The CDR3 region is CASHSMTGMQQYF. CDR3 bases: TGTGCCAGCCATAGTATGACAGGGATGCAGCAGTACTTC.

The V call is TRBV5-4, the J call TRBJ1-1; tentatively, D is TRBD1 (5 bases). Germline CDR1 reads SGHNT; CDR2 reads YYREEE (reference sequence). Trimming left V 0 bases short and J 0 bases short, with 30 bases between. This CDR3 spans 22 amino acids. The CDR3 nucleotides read TGTGCCAGCAGCTTGGACCGGACGGCTCTGGGCCCGGGACTTTTTATGAACACTGAAGCTTTCTTT. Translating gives CASSLDRTALGPGLFMNTEAFF.

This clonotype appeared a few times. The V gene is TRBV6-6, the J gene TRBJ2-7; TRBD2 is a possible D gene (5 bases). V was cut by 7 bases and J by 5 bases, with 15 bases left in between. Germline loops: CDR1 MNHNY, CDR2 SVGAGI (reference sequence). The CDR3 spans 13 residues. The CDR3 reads CASTRLSQHEQYF. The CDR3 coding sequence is TGTGCCAGCACTAGACTATCACAGCACGAGCAGTACTTC.

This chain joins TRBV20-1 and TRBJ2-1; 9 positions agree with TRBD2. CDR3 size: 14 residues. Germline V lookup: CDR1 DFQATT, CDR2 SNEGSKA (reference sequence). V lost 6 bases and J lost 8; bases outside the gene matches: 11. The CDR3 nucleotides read TGCAGTGCCCCAGGGCGGGGGGGCACCGATGAGCAGTTCTTC. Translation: CSAPGRGGTDEQFF.

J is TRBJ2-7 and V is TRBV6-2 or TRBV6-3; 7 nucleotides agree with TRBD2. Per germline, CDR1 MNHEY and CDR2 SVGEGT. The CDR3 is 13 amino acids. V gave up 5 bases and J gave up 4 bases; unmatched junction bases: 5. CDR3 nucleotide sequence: TGTGCCAGCAGTAGACTAGCCCAGTACGAGCAGTACTTC. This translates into CASSRLAQYEQYF.

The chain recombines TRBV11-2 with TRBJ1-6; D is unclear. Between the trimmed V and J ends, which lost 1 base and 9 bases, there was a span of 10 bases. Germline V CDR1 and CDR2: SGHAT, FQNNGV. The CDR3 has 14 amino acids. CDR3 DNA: TGTGCCAGCAGCTTAGGGTCCCGCTTTTCACCCCTCCACTTT. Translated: CASSLGSRFSPLHF.

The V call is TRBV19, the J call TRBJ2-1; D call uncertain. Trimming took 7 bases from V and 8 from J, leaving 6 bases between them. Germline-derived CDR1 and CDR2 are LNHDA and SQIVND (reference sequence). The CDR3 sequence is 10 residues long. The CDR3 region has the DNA TGTGCCAGTATCCCCCATGAGCAGTTCTTC. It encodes CASIPHEQFF.

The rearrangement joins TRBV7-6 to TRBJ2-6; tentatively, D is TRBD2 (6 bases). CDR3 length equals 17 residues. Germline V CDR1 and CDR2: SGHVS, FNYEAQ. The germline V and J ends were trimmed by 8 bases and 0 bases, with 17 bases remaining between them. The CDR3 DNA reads TGTGCCAGCCGTTTAGGGTGGGGGGACTCTGGGGCCAACGTCCTGACTTTC. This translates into CASRLGWGDSGANVLTF.

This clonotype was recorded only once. This CDR3 is CASRHRDREETQYF. CDR3 coding DNA: TGTGCCAGCAGGCACCGGGACAGAGAAGAGACCCAGTACTTC. This chain uses TRBV2 with TRBJ2-5; 7 bases map to TRBD1. Germline CDR1 is SNHLY and CDR2 is FYNNEI. Trimming cost V 6 bases and J 3 bases; bases outside gene matches: 7. The CDR3 spans 14 residues.

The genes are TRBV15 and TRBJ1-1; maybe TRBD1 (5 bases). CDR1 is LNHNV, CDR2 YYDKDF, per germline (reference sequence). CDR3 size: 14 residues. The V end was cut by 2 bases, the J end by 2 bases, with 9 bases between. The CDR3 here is CATSRRRGNTEAFF. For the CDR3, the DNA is TGTGCCACCAGCAGAAGGAGGGGTAACACTGAAGCTTTCTTT. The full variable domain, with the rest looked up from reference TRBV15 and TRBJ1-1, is DAMVIQNPRYQVTQFGKPVTLSCSQTLNHNVMYWYQQKSSQAPKLLFHYYDKDFNNEADTPDNFQSRRPNTSFCFLDIRSPGLGDTAMYLCATSRRRGNTEAFFGQGTRLTVV.

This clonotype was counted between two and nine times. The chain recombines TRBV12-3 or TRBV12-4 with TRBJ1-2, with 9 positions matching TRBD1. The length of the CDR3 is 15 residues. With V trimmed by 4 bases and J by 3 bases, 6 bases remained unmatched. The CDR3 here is CASSSPTGGDYGYTF. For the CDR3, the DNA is TGTGCCAGCAGTTCCCCGACAGGGGGGGACTATGGCTACACCTTC.